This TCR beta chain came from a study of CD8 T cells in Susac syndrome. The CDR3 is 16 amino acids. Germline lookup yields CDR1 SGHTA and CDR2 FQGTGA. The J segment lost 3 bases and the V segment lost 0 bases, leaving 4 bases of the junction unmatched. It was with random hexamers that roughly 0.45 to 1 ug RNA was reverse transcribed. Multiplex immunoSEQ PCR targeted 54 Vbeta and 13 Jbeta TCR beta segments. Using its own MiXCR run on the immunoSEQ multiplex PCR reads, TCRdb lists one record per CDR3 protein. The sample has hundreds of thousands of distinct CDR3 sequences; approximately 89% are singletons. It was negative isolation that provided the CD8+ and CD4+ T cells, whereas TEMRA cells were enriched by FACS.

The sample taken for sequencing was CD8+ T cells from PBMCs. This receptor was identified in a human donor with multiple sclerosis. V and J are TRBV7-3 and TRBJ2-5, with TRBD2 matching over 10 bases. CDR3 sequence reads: CASSLTVAGGKETQYF. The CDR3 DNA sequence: TGTGCCAGCAGCTTAACAGTAGCGGGGGGCAAAGAGACCCAGTACTTC.